Described below is a single TCR beta chain sequence and its context. Its antigen is undetermined. The data were obtained in a study of cytomegalovirus exposure and HLA in healthy donors. Study-wide points: Presence/absence analyses treated sequencing depth as roughly uniform across donors. Researchers counted over 150 TCR beta chains as cytomegalovirus-associated.

This CDR3 is built from 12 residues. The trim removed 4 bases at V and 3 bases at J, leaving 3 bases unmatched. Per the germline V gene, CDR1 is SQVTM and CDR2 is ANQGSEA. The primer mix had 60 Vbeta and 13 Jbeta primers. Generated by immunoSEQ multiplex PCR, the TCRdb table keeps only in-frame clones and is missing some. The sample consists of some 120,000 clones, 75% to 90% of them appearing once. This chain connects TRBV29-1 to TRBJ2-7, with 7 bases matching TRBD1. The receptor was isolated from a man in his forties or fifties in good health and CMV-seronegative. The sequenced sample consisted of PBMCs. The CDR3 coding sequence is TGCAGCGTTGTAGGGGACAGCTACGAGCAGTACTTC. Encoded protein: CSVVGDSYEQYF.